What follows are 18 T cell receptor beta chains derived from one specimen sequenced in a study of blood T cell repertoires in COVID-19. Using immunoSEQ multiplex PCR, the repertoire was profiled, and TCRdb retains in-frame clones only, with some absent. This table has around 240,000 clones, roughly 83% appearing once. The sample consisted of PBMCs or T cells enriched from blood (not recorded which). These receptors all come from a woman between 45 and 60 years old who had recovered from COVID-19.

This rearrangement joins TRBV7-9 to TRBJ1-1; maybe TRBD1 (6 bases). V was cut by 2 bases and J by 3 bases, with 13 bases left in between. The germline V gene encodes CDR1 SEHNR and CDR2 FQNEAQ (reference sequence). This CDR3 is 15 amino acids long. CDR3 in amino acids: CASSLRGGDDTEAFF. In nucleotides, the CDR3 is TGTGCCAGCAGCTTACGGGGGGGCGATGACACTGAAGCTTTCTTT.

CDR3 amino acids: CAWSAGTPNQPQHF. The DNA for the CDR3 is TGTGCCTGGTCGGCCGGGACACCCAATCAGCCCCAGCATTTT. The genes are TRBV30 and TRBJ1-5, with a weak D call TRBD1 (6 bases). The ends were cut back, 5 bases at V and 3 bases at J, with 14 bases in the middle. Germline assignment: CDR1 GTSNPN and CDR2 SVGIG (reference sequence). The CDR3 length is 14 residues.

This clone was found once. The chain uses TRBV5-1 and TRBJ2-1; a weak D match, TRBD1 (5 bases). Per the germline V gene, CDR1 is SGHRS and CDR2 is YFSETQ. Trimming stripped 1 base from V and 15 bases from J, with 14 bases between. The CDR3 runs to 12 residues. The CDR3 DNA reads as TGCGCCAGCAGCTTGTATCAGGGTCCTCCGTTCTTC. This encodes CASSLYQGPPFF. Supplemented by reference TRBV5-1 and TRBJ2-1, the full variable domain reads KAGVTQTPRYLIKTRGQQVTLSCSPISGHRSVSWYQQTPGQGLQFLFEYFSETQRNKGNFPGRFSGRQFSNSRSEMNVSTLELGDSALYLCASSLYQGPPFFGPGTRLTVL.

The gene calls are TRBV2 and TRBJ1-5; tentatively, D is TRBD1 (5 bases). V lost 3 bases, J lost 5 bases, and 14 bases lay in between. The V gene's germline CDR1 is SNHLY and CDR2 FYNNEI. The CDR3 is 15 amino acids. As DNA, the CDR3 is TGTGCCAGCAGTGAGCGGAGGGGCGGATATCAGCCCCAGCATTTT. It codes for CASSERRGGYQPQHF.

The V and J genes are TRBV15 and TRBJ2-4; 7 bases are a match to TRBD1. CDR3 length: 16 residues. Germline assignment: CDR1 LNHNV and CDR2 YYDKDF (reference sequence). The J segment lost 0 bases and the V segment lost 1 base, leaving 3 bases of the junction unmatched. CDR3 nucleotides: TGTGCCACCAGCAGAGTACAGGGGCTAGCCAAAAACATTCAGTACTTC. Its translation: CATSRVQGLAKNIQYF. Variable domain in full (rest from reference TRBV15 and TRBJ2-4): DAMVIQNPRYQVTQFGKPVTLSCSQTLNHNVMYWYQQKSSQAPKLLFHYYDKDFNNEADTPDNFQSRRPNTSFCFLDIRSPGLGDTAMYLCATSRVQGLAKNIQYFGAGTRLSVL.

The J gene is TRBJ1-1, the V gene TRBV19, with a tentative D call TRBD1 (5 bases). Germline CDR1 LNHDA, CDR2 SQIVND (reference sequence). The CDR3 is 12 residues long. The V end was cut by 9 bases, the J end by 5 bases, with 13 bases between. The CDR3 sequence: CASITEGTEAFF. CDR3 in DNA: TGTGCCAGCATAACGGAGGGGACTGAAGCTTTCTTT.

The chain uses TRBV6-2 or TRBV6-3 and TRBJ2-2, with D tentatively TRBD2 (5 bases). The germline V gene encodes CDR1 MNHEY and CDR2 SVGEGT. The CDR3 runs to 13 residues. V lost 6 bases and J lost 6, with 11 bases in between. CDR3 loop: CASSSLLAGELFF. The CDR3, as DNA: TGTGCCAGCAGCTCCCTACTAGCCGGGGAGCTGTTTTTT.

This chain connects TRBV5-1 to TRBJ2-2, with 9 bases matching TRBD1. The CDR3 sequence is 20 residues long. With 2 bases clipped from V and 1 base from J, the junction kept 15 bases outside the gene matches. Germline V gene sequence: CDR1 SGHRS, CDR2 YFSETQ. The CDR3 coding sequence is TGCGCCAGCAGCTTCCCTACCGGGACAGGGAGGCCGCAGAACACCGGGGAGCTGTTTTTT. It codes for CASSFPTGTGRPQNTGELFF. The full variable domain, completed using reference TRBV5-1 and TRBJ2-2, is KAGVTQTPRYLIKTRGQQVTLSCSPISGHRSVSWYQQTPGQGLQFLFEYFSETQRNKGNFPGRFSGRQFSNSRSEMNVSTLELGDSALYLCASSFPTGTGRPQNTGELFFGEGSRLTVL.

This sequence joins TRBV30 and TRBJ1-4; D unresolved. In germline, CDR1 is GTSNPN, CDR2 SVGIG (reference sequence). The length of the CDR3 is 16 residues. Trimming removed 0 bases from V and 9 bases from J, with 20 bases in between. Here the CDR3 reads CAWSVVGLGAYKKLFF. CDR3 coding DNA: TGTGCCTGGAGTGTAGTTGGCCTGGGCGCCTATAAAAAACTGTTTTTT.

This chain joins TRBV29-1 and TRBJ1-1; a possible D gene is TRBD1 (5 bases). The CDR3 extends over 14 amino acids. CDR1 is SQVTM, CDR2 ANQGSEA, per germline. Trimming took off 1 base at V and 4 bases at J, with 13 bases between the two ends. In DNA, the CDR3 is TGCAGCGTTGAAGTCCAGGGCTGGGTCACTGAAGCTTTCTTT. It codes for CSVEVQGWVTEAFF.

The genes are TRBV7-9 and TRBJ2-1; TRBD1 matches 9 bases. The CDR3 consists of 16 residues. Per germline, CDR1 SEHNR and CDR2 FQNEAQ (reference sequence). Trimming cost V 4 bases and J 2 bases; bases outside gene matches: 6. The CDR3 sequence: CASSSSTGGAYNEQFF. CDR3 sequence (DNA): TGTGCCAGCAGCTCATCTACAGGGGGCGCCTACAATGAGCAGTTCTTC.

This clone was detected many times. The chain uses TRBV11-3 and TRBJ1-4; a weak D match, TRBD1 (5 bases). Trimming pared 5 bases from V and 7 bases from J, leaving 17 bases between. The CDR3 is 15 residues long. CDR1 is SGHNT and CDR2 is YENEEA in the germline V gene. The CDR3 DNA follows: TGTGCCAGCAGCGACCGAGGGACTACGATTGAAAAACTGTTTTTT. Translating gives CASSDRGTTIEKLFF.

This clone has a single count. This chain connects TRBV9 to TRBJ2-3; D is unresolved. V was clipped by 0 bases and J by 0 bases, with 11 bases between them. The germline V gene has CDR1 SGDLS and CDR2 YYNGEE. This CDR3 comprises 16 residues. CDR3 sequence reads: CASSVAYSTSTDTQYF. CDR3 in DNA: TGTGCCAGCAGCGTAGCGTATAGCACTAGCACAGATACGCAGTATTTT. Filled out from reference TRBV9 and TRBJ2-3, the complete variable domain reads DSGVTQTPKHLITATGQRVTLRCSPRSGDLSVYWYQQSLDQGLQFLIQYYNGEERAKGNILERFSAQQFPDLHSELNLSSLELGDSALYFCASSVAYSTSTDTQYFGPGTRLTVL.

The V gene is TRBV7-2, the J gene TRBJ2-7, with TRBD2 matching 8 bases. CDR3 length: 15 amino acids. The germline V gene encodes CDR1 SGHTA and CDR2 FQGNSA. V trimming: 2 bases; J trimming: 3 bases; junction bases outside the gene matches: 6. The DNA of the CDR3 is TGTGCCAGCAGCTTAAATACCGGGGGGGTCTACGAGCAGTACTTC. Translated, it gives CASSLNTGGVYEQYF. The entire variable domain, with the rest obtained from reference TRBV7-2 and TRBJ2-7, is as follows: GAGVSQSPSNKVTEKGKDVELRCDPISGHTALYWYRQSLGQGLEFLIYFQGNSAPDKSGLPSDRFSAERTGGSVSTLTIQRTQQEDSAVYLCASSLNTGGVYEQYFGPGTRLTVT.

The rearrangement links TRBV30 to TRBJ2-7; maybe TRBD1 (5 bases). The CDR3 contains 13 residues. The V end lost 0 bases, the J end lost 2 bases, and 8 bases lay between the germline ends. From germline, CDR1 is GTSNPN and CDR2 SVGIG (reference sequence). This CDR3 reads CAWSVGRAYEQYF. The DNA for the CDR3 is TGTGCCTGGAGTGTCGGCAGGGCCTACGAGCAGTACTTC.

The chain carries TRBV3-1 (or the pseudogene TRBV3-2) and TRBJ1-1; 7 bases agree with TRBD1. In germline, CDR1 is LGHDT, CDR2 YNNKEL (reference sequence). The CDR3 totals 11 residues. V gave up 1 base and J gave up 14 bases; unmatched junction bases: 4. CDR3 sequence (DNA): TGTGCCAGCAGCCAAGGACAGGGACACTTCTTT. This gives the protein CASSQGQGHFF.

This chain joins TRBV2 and TRBJ1-6, with D possibly matching TRBD1 (5 bases). This CDR3 is built from 14 residues. V gave up 4 bases and J gave up 9 bases, with 13 bases separating them. The germline gives CDR1 SNHLY, CDR2 FYNNEI. The chain's CDR3 is CASSVGGFASPLHF. The CDR3 DNA sequence: TGTGCCAGCAGTGTCGGGGGTTTCGCTTCACCCCTCCACTTT. Filled out from reference TRBV2 and TRBJ1-6, the complete variable domain reads EPEVTQTPSHQVTQMGQEVILRCVPISNHLYFYWYRQILGQKVEFLVSFYNNEISEKSEIFDDQFSVERPDGSNFTLKIRSTKLEDSAMYFCASSVGGFASPLHFGNGTRLTVT.

This chain joins TRBV11-3 and TRBJ2-3, with a possible D match to TRBD1 (6 bases). Germline-derived CDR1 and CDR2 are SGHNT and YENEEA. The CDR3 length is 17 residues. Trimming cost V 5 bases and J 4 bases, with 22 bases left between them. The CDR3 protein is CASSPRDVGGPPDTQYF. CDR3 in DNA: TGTGCCAGCAGCCCCAGGGATGTTGGGGGCCCTCCAGATACGCAGTATTTT.